This T cell receptor beta chain came from a study of shared clonotypes between healthy human individuals. The wider study: Aged between 18 and 49, the donors were a couple of women and three men.

This clone was detected once. Unsorted samples relied on roughly 99 million PBMCs, which served as the source of genomic DNA. The deep-level immunoSEQ assay was used. Produced via immunoSEQ multiplex PCR; TCRdb's table is partial and in-frame only. This table has 530,000 or so clones, almost 80% appearing once. This clonotype was obtained from a woman in her 40s in good health. Some clones in this sample may be carry-over from other donors' samples. The sequenced sample was PBMCs.

CDR3 protein: CASSLLANGNYEQYF. Here the CDR3 DNA reads TGTGCCAGCAGCTTACTTGCGAATGGAAACTACGAGCAGTACTTC. V usage is TRBV11-1 and J usage is TRBJ2-7; no definite D call. CDR1 and CDR2 (germline): SGHAT, FQDESV (reference sequence). CDR3 length equals 15 residues. Deletions cut 2 bases from V and 3 bases from J, with 14 bases between.